The clone carrying this TCR beta chain has a handful of counts. Every donor provided roughly 10 milliliters of peripheral blood. The sample comes from a study of blood T cells in healthy people across ages. A second PCR of about 7 to 12 cycles used a sample-barcoded 5' primer and a J-beta primer mix. TCRdb re-called the 5' RACE reads with MiXCR, one entry per CDR3 protein. The sample holds roughly 800,000 distinct CDR3 sequences; just under 25% are singletons and the top ten take 3% to 4.5%. The germline V gene encodes CDR1 LNHNV and CDR2 YYDKDF (reference sequence). V lost 1 base, J lost 6 bases, and 15 bases stayed unmatched. This CDR3 is built from 18 residues. Separately, the same data were catalogued under a study of T cells of mothers and their children. This second study notes: In this cohort, donors were three healthy Caucasian mothers plus their six children.

This TCR was recovered from a boy aged 5-17 years in good health. The sample taken for sequencing was blood. The V call is TRBV15, the J call TRBJ1-5; 7 bases match TRBD1. In DNA, the CDR3 is TGTGCCACCAGCAGAGGCCGCGGGGGAGGGGGCGTCGGTCAGCCCCAGCATTTT. It codes for CATSRGRGGGGVGQPQHF.